The T cell receptor beta chain described here comes from a study of OX40 agonist ivuxolimab in advanced cancers. Study summary: Prior anti-PD-1, anti-PD-L1 or anti-CTLA-4 therapy did not bar entry, and 40% had some. Study outcomes and limitations: Part of the nonresponder group also had normalized T-cell clonal expansion that was low.

Measured with immunoSEQ multiplex PCR; TCRdb has only the in-frame clones, and not every one. The sample has about 77,000 clones; roughly 80% are singletons. With 6 bases clipped from V and 0 bases from J, the junction kept 5 bases outside the gene matches. Germline V gives CDR1 MNHEY, CDR2 SMNVEV (reference sequence). CDR3 length: 15 amino acids. A single count supports this clone. Its antigen remains unidentified. This TCR was recovered from an adult with an advanced solid tumor such as melanoma, head and neck, liver or kidney cancer. The gene calls are TRBV27 and TRBJ1-5; 7 positions match TRBD1. Sequences were derived from CD4+ or CD8+ T cells sorted from blood, sampled in a trial of the OX40 agonist ivuxolimab. For the CDR3, the DNA is TGTGCCAGCAGACCGGGACAGAATAGCAATCAGCCCCAGCATTTT. This gives the protein CASRPGQNSNQPQHF.